This T cell receptor beta chain was identified during a study of tumor and adjacent non-tumor tissue in lung cancer. The wider study: Stage I to III disease affected approximately 11 men and a handful of women aged about 31 to 80.

RNA was extracted from bulk tissue without any cell sorting. The CDR3 spans 14 amino acids, including both terminal residues. Germline CDR1 SGHTA, CDR2 FQGNSA. A modified ARM-PCR protocol with three rounds of nested PCR amplified TCRbeta. TCRdb re-called the multiplex PCR reads through MiXCR, storing one row per CDR3 protein. The data contain 90,000 to 110,000 distinct CDR3 sequences, more than 70% of them singletons. Findings and limits, study-wide: Tumor repertoires had a smaller top 100 clone share than normal lung.

The count of this clonotype is one. Its cognate antigen is unknown. Because it lacks the conserved phenylalanine or tryptophan at the end, this CDR3 is likely a read error. The DNA is left out, because the CDR3 cannot be placed on it with certainty; the CDR3 is given as TCRdb lists it. This receptor was identified in a woman in her sixties with non-small cell lung cancer. The rearrangement uses TRBV7-2 and TRBJ2-3. Sequenced sample: lung tumor tissue. The CDR3 spells CASSLTRVPDTHYL.